This is a list of T cell receptor beta chains from one sample in a study of blood T cell repertoires in COVID-19. Only in-frame clones appear in the TCRdb table, and some are missing; sequencing was by immunoSEQ multiplex PCR. This sample carries about 300,000 clones, 85% to 90% of them seen once, and the ten largest clones take 3.5% to 4.5%. The specimen sequenced was PBMCs or T cells enriched from blood (not recorded which). These receptors all come from a man under 40 who had recovered from COVID-19. Both conserved end residues are part of each CDR3. Fields, in order: D gene, clone size, V gene, J gene, CDR3 DNA, CDR3 protein. A D gene is named only where the DNA matches it firmly. Rows give clone size only sometimes, using once, few, many, or a class for an expanded clone.

.,.,TRBV4-1,TRBJ2-7,TGCGCCAGCAGCCAAGAGGGGCACGAGCAGTACTTC,CASSQEGHEQYF
.,.,TRBV30,TRBJ2-3,TGTGCCTGGAGTCGAGACATCACAGATACGCAGTATTTT,CAWSRDITDTQYF
TRBD2,.,TRBV19,TRBJ2-1,TGCCATCTGGCGGGAGAATTTCACAATGAGCAGTTCTTC,CHLAGEFHNEQFF
.,.,TRBV24-1,TRBJ2-3,TGTGCCACCCGCTCCAGGGATACTAGCACAGATACGCAGTATTTT,CATRSRDTSTDTQYF
.,.,TRBV5-1,TRBJ1-4,TGCGCCAGCACCCTGAGGGGGAACCAGCATGAAAAACTGTTTTTT,CASTLRGNQHEKLFF
.,.,TRBV27,TRBJ2-7,TGTGCCAGCAGGAACAGCCCCTACGAGCAGTACTTC,CASRNSPYEQYF
TRBD1,.,TRBV4-1,TRBJ1-5,TGCGCCAGCAGCCAAGATCCCAGGGGGACCCAAAATCAGCCCCAGCATTTT,CASSQDPRGTQNQPQHF
TRBD2,.,TRBV11-2,TRBJ2-4,TGTGCCAGCAGCTCAGGTGGCGGGAGTGGGATCAAAAACATTCAGTACTTC,CASSSGGGSGIKNIQYF
TRBD1,.,TRBV7-2,TRBJ1-1,TGTGCCAGCAGCTTATGGACAGGGGGCACTGAAGCTTTCTTT,CASSLWTGGTEAFF
TRBD1,.,TRBV2,TRBJ1-1,TGTGCCAGCAGTGAAGGTCCTCCCCCGACAGGGTTTGACACTGAAGCTTTCTTT,CASSEGPPPTGFDTEAFF
.,once,TRBV5-6,TRBJ1-5,TGTGCCAGCAGCTCGAACAGGGTCTCAAATCAGCCCCAGCATTTT,CASSSNRVSNQPQHF
TRBD1,.,TRBV18,TRBJ1-6,TGTGCCAGCTCACCCGGGACAGGGTACTTACCCCTCCACTTT,CASSPGTGYLPLHF
TRBD1,once,TRBV12-5,TRBJ1-1,TGTGCTAGTGGTTTACAGGGGGCCACTGAAGCTTTCTTT,CASGLQGATEAFF
.,.,TRBV7-9,TRBJ2-5,TGTGCCAGCAGCTTAGGGTTCGCCGGTCTTCGCCAAGAGACCCAGTACTTC,CASSLGFAGLRQETQYF
.,.,TRBV18,TRBJ1-4,TGTGCCAGCTCACCACCGGACTTTTATGAAAAACTGTTTTTT,CASSPPDFYEKLFF
.,.,TRBV5-1,TRBJ1-1,TGCGCCAGCAGCTTGGCAGGCTTACCGAACACTGAAGCTTTCTTT,CASSLAGLPNTEAFF
TRBD1,.,TRBV3-1/TRBV3-2,TRBJ1-5,TGTGCCAGCAGCCATAACCCACAGGGGAGTCAGCCCCAGCATTTT,CASSHNPQGSQPQHF
.,.,TRBV28,TRBJ1-5,TGTGCCAGCGTCCCCCAACATAATCAGCCCCAGCATTTT,CASVPQHNQPQHF
TRBD1,once,TRBV28,TRBJ1-2,TGTGCCAGCAGTTCTGGGACAGGAATTCATGGCTACACCTTC,CASSSGTGIHGYTF
.,.,TRBV6-5,TRBJ1-5,TGTGCCAGCAGGAAACAGATCGATCAGCCCCAGCATTTT,CASRKQIDQPQHF
TRBD2,.,TRBV27,TRBJ2-3,TGTGCCAGCATGCCTACTCTTAGCGGGGCCTCTAGCACAGATACGCAGTATTTT,CASMPTLSGASSTDTQYF
.,.,TRBV9,TRBJ1-6,TGTGCCAGCAAAGGTGGAGGGCCGAACTATAATTCACCCCTCCACTTT,CASKGGGPNYNSPLHF
.,few,TRBV6-1,TRBJ2-6,TGTGCCAGCAGTGCCCAGGGGCTCTCTGGGGCCAACGTCCTGACTTTC,CASSAQGLSGANVLTF
.,.,TRBV2,TRBJ1-2,TGTGCCAGCATGCTCCCGAGGGCCGCTCCTAACTATGGCTACACCTTC,CASMLPRAAPNYGYTF
TRBD1,.,TRBV28,TRBJ1-5,TGTGCCAGCTGCTACAGGGGATTTGGTCAGCCCCAGCATTTT,CASCYRGFGQPQHF
.,.,TRBV27,TRBJ2-2,TGTGCCAGCAGTTTAAGACGGCAGGGGAGTGTCGCCGGGGAGCTGTTTTTT,CASSLRRQGSVAGELFF
.,.,TRBV30,TRBJ1-5,TGTGCCTGGAGTGGGGGCCTGCTAGATCAGCCCCAGCATTTT,CAWSGGLLDQPQHF
.,few,TRBV16,TRBJ1-2,TGTGCCAGCAGCCAATCGGGAGGGGCGGACCGTGGCTACACCTTC,CASSQSGGADRGYTF
.,.,TRBV3-1/TRBV3-2,TRBJ2-7,TGTGCCAGCAGCCGACAGGACAGCTACGAGCAGTACTTC,CASSRQDSYEQYF
.,.,TRBV21-1,TRBJ2-7,TGTGCCAGCATCGCCGGGACAGGTGTTTACGAGCAGTACTTC,CASIAGTGVYEQYF
.,.,TRBV27,TRBJ1-2,TGTGCCAGCAGTGGAGGGACCTTAGATGGCTACACCTTC,CASSGGTLDGYTF
TRBD1,.,TRBV5-1,TRBJ2-3,TGCGCCAGCAGCTTAGGACAGGGGTCAGATACGCAGTATTTT,CASSLGQGSDTQYF
.,.,TRBV25-1,TRBJ1-2,TGTGCCAGCAGCCCCCGGTGGGGGGATGGCTACACCTTC,CASSPRWGDGYTF
.,.,TRBV5-1,TRBJ2-2,TGCGCCAGCAGCTTGGGGTCTCTACCTAACACCGGGGAGCTGTTTTTT,CASSLGSLPNTGELFF
TRBD1,.,TRBV3-1/TRBV3-2,TRBJ2-5,TGTGCCAGCAGCCACCCCCCGACAGGGCAAGAGACCCAGTACTTC,CASSHPPTGQETQYF
TRBD2,.,TRBV15,TRBJ2-7,TGTGCCACCAGCAGAGAGCTAGCGGCATACGAGCAGTACTTC,CATSRELAAYEQYF
TRBD2,.,TRBV6-1,TRBJ2-5,TGTGCCAGCAGTGTGACTAGCGGGGGGTACCAAGAGACCCAGTACTTC,CASSVTSGGYQETQYF
.,.,TRBV12-3/TRBV12-4,TRBJ1-1,TGTGCCAGCAGTTTTAGCCAAACTGAAGCTTTCTTT,CASSFSQTEAFF
TRBD2,.,TRBV5-1,TRBJ2-3,TGCGCCAGCAGCTTGTCGGCGGGGGAGGATACGCAGTATTTT,CASSLSAGEDTQYF
.,.,TRBV19,TRBJ1-1,TGTGCCAGTAGGGAGACAGCGAACACTGAAGCTTTCTTT,CASRETANTEAFF
.,.,TRBV5-4,TRBJ2-5,TGTGCCAGCAGCTTAAGGAGGGAACAAGAGACCCAGTACTTC,CASSLRREQETQYF
.,.,TRBV3-1/TRBV3-2,TRBJ1-6,TGTGCCAGCAGCCGCGGCGGACTCAGTAATTCACCCCTCCACTTT,CASSRGGLSNSPLHF
.,.,TRBV11-2,TRBJ2-2,TGTGCCAGCAGCTTCAGAGGGTTCGGGGAGCTGTTTTTT,CASSFRGFGELFF
TRBD2,.,TRBV10-1,TRBJ2-3,TGCGCCAGCTCGCCGGGTTTCCTAGCGGGAGGTCGAGATACGCAGTATTTT,CASSPGFLAGGRDTQYF
.,.,TRBV5-1,TRBJ2-2,TGCGCCAGCAGCCGCAATCGGGGCACCGGGGAGCTGTTTTTT,CASSRNRGTGELFF
.,once,TRBV19,TRBJ1-2,TGTGCCAGTAGTATAGCTCAGGCCGACTATGGCTACACCTTC,CASSIAQADYGYTF
TRBD1,.,TRBV24-1,TRBJ1-2,TGTGCCACCAGTGACCCCGGACAGGGGCATGGCTACACCTTC,CATSDPGQGHGYTF
.,.,TRBV5-6,TRBJ2-7,TGTGCCAGCAGCCACCACAAGGGGACACTCTACGAGCAGTACTTC,CASSHHKGTLYEQYF
TRBD2,many,TRBV4-2,TRBJ2-5,TGTGCCAGCAGCCAATGGGCCGGGGGGGCACAAGAGACCCAGTACTTC,CASSQWAGGAQETQYF
.,once,TRBV7-2,TRBJ1-5,TGTGCCAGCAGCTTAGTTCGTAGCAATCAGCCCCAGCATTTT,CASSLVRSNQPQHF
.,.,TRBV6-1,TRBJ2-5,TGTGCCAGCAGTGAAGATCCGGTCCGTCAAGAGACCCAGTACTTC,CASSEDPVRQETQYF